This record looks at one TCR beta chain sequence and its context. The study ran its PCR with 60 Vbeta and 13 Jbeta primers. Assay: immunoSEQ multiplex PCR; the TCRdb copy retains only in-frame clones and omits some. This table holds under 130,000 clones, around three quarters found once. The data stem from a study of cytomegalovirus exposure and HLA in healthy donors. The CDR3 has 14 residues. The germline gives CDR1 SGHVS, CDR2 FQNEAQ. The V segment lost 2 bases and the J segment 7 bases; nucleotides outside the gene matches: 7. The TCR was taken from a man between 45 and 60 years old in good health and CMV-seropositive. Specimen: PBMCs. This chain links TRBV7-8 with TRBJ2-7; 8 nucleotides align to TRBD1. The CDR3 is CASSLRDRGMEQYF. In nucleotides, the CDR3 is TGTGCCAGCAGCTTAAGAGACAGGGGTATGGAGCAGTACTTC.